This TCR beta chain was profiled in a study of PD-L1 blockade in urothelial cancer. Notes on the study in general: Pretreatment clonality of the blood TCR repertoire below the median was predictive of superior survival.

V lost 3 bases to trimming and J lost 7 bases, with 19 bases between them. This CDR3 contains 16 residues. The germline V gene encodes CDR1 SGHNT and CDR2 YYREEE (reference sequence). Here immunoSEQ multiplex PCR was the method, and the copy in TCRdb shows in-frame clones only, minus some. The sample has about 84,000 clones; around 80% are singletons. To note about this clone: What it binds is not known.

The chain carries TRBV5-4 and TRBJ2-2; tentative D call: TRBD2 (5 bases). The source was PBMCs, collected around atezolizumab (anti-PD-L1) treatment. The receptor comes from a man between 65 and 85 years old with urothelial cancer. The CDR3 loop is CASSSPSSGSGGELFF. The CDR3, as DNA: TGTGCCAGCAGCTCGCCTTCAAGTGGGAGTGGCGGGGAGCTGTTTTTT.